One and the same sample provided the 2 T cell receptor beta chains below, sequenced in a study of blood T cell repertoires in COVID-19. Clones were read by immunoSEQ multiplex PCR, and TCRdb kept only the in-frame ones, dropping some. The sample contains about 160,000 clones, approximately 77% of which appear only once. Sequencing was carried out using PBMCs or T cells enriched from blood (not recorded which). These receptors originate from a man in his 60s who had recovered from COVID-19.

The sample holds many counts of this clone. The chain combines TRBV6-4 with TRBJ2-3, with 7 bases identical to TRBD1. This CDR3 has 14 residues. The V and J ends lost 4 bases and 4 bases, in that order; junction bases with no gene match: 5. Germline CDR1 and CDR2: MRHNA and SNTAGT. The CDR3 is CASSAKQGSDTQYF. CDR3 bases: TGTGCCAGCAGTGCCAAACAGGGGTCAGATACGCAGTATTTT.

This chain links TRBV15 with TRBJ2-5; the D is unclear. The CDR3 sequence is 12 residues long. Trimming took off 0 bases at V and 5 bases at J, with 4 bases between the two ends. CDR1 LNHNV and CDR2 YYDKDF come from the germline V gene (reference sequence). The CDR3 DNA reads TGTGCCACCAGCAGAGATATGGAGACCCAGTACTTC. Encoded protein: CATSRDMETQYF. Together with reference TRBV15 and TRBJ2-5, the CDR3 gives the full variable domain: DAMVIQNPRYQVTQFGKPVTLSCSQTLNHNVMYWYQQKSSQAPKLLFHYYDKDFNNEADTPDNFQSRRPNTSFCFLDIRSPGLGDTAMYLCATSRDMETQYFGPGTRLLVL.